One and the same sample provided the 24 T cell receptor beta chains below, sequenced in a study of molecular identifiers for immune sequencing clone quantification. Via MiXCR, TCRdb re-called the PCR reads, giving one row per CDR3 protein. The sample carries roughly 320,000 distinct CDR3 sequences, over 20% recorded once. Sequences were obtained from naive CD8+ T cells from blood, with Jurkat cell RNA spiked in. Described subset: FACS-sorted CD8+CD4-CCR7+CD45RA+ naive T cells. All receptors derive from a human donor in good health. Some libraries in this study had Jurkat cell RNA spiked in.

Turning to this clonotype: Mismatch with germline at one junction end may stem from a read error. The J gene is TRBJ2-3, the V gene TRBV9; D may be TRBD1 or TRBD2 (6 bases each). Germline CDR1 and CDR2: SGDLS and YYNGEE. This CDR3 spans 18 amino acids. The CDR3 spells CASSVGGARGLGTDAQYF. The CDR3 region has the DNA TGTGCCAGCAGCGTAGGTGGGGCCAGGGGACTTGGCACAGATGCGCAGTATTTT.

There are a few counts of this clonotype. V is TRBV5-4 and J is TRBJ2-7, with TRBD1 matching over 8 bases. After removal of 6 bases from V and 6 bases from J, the junction contained 11 bases not matched to a gene. CDR1 is SGHNT, CDR2 YYREEE, per germline (reference sequence). The CDR3 has 14 residues. The CDR3 coding sequence is TGTGCCAGCAACTATCACGGGACAGGCGGCGAGCAGTACTTC. Protein sequence: CASNYHGTGGEQYF.

Concerning this clonotype: A clone one base away is much larger, so this may be a read error. V is TRBV20-1 and J is TRBJ2-5; a weak D match, TRBD2 (5 bases). The V gene's germline CDR1 is DFQATT and CDR2 SNEGSKA (reference sequence). The CDR3 spans 15 residues. V was pared by 1 base and J by 2 bases, with 14 bases between. CDR3 DNA sequence: TGCAGTGCTAGAGTTGCGAGGGATAAACAAGAGACCCAGTACTTC. Amino acids: CSARVARDKQETQYF.

About this clonotype itself: A read error may be the cause here, since a much bigger clone is one base away. The chain uses TRBV13 and TRBJ2-3, with TRBD1 matching 7 bases. Germline CDR1 is PRHDT and CDR2 is FYEKMQ (reference sequence). V lost 4 bases to trimming and J lost 1 base; unmatched junction nucleotides: 8. This CDR3 is built from 16 residues. The CDR3 protein is CASSSFRDRGTDTQYF. CDR3 nucleotides: TGTGCCAGCAGCTCGTTCCGTGACAGGGGCACAGATACGCAGTATTTT.

This clonotype was picked up a small number of times. V is TRBV30 and J is TRBJ1-1; D is undetermined. The CDR3 loop spans 14 amino acids. V lost 0 bases and J lost 4, with 12 bases in between. CDR1 and CDR2 from the germline V gene are GTSNPN and SVGIG (reference sequence). In DNA, the CDR3 is TGTGCCTGGAGTGTATCTTTTGGAGGCACTGAAGCTTTCTTT. Protein product: CAWSVSFGGTEAFF.

This clonotype was observed a few times. V usage is TRBV5-1 and J usage is TRBJ2-1, with a tentative D call TRBD2 (6 bases). The V end was cut by 5 bases, the J end by 6 bases, with 18 bases between. Germline V gene sequence: CDR1 SGHRS, CDR2 YFSETQ. The CDR3 loop spans 15 amino acids. This CDR3 is CASSSAGTGGNEQFF. The CDR3 DNA reads TGCGCCAGCAGTTCCGCGGGGACTGGCGGCAATGAGCAGTTCTTC.

The V gene is TRBV5-4, the J gene TRBJ2-1, with unresolved D. The length of the CDR3 is 14 residues. V was shortened by 3 bases and J by 4 bases, with 11 bases between the two germline ends. Germline CDR1 is SGHNT and CDR2 is YYREEE (reference sequence). This CDR3 reads CASSSVASYNEQFF. CDR3 coding DNA: TGTGCCAGCAGCTCCGTCGCATCTTACAATGAGCAGTTCTTC.

The J gene is TRBJ1-2, the V gene TRBV19; D possibly corresponds to TRBD1 (5 bases). Trimming took 7 bases from V and 4 from J, leaving 16 bases between them. CDR1 and CDR2 from the germline V gene are LNHDA and SQIVND (reference sequence). The CDR3 loop spans 14 amino acids. CDR3 bases: TGTGCCAGTACCCCACTCCAGGGTGGCTATGGCTACACCTTC. Protein product: CASTPLQGGYGYTF.

This clonotype was seen at least ten times. V and J are TRBV7-2 and TRBJ2-2; D is uncertain. Germline V CDR1 and CDR2: SGHTA, FQGNSA. Trimming took off 4 bases at V and 3 bases at J, with 15 bases between the two ends. The CDR3 totals 16 residues. The CDR3 DNA sequence: TGTGCCAGCAGCTGGGTACCGATGGCTTACACCGGGGAGCTGTTTTTT. The encoded protein is CASSWVPMAYTGELFF. Full variable domain (remainder filled in from reference TRBV7-2 and TRBJ2-2): GAGVSQSPSNKVTEKGKDVELRCDPISGHTALYWYRQSLGQGLEFLIYFQGNSAPDKSGLPSDRFSAERTGGSVSTLTIQRTQQEDSAVYLCASSWVPMAYTGELFFGEGSRLTVL.

This clonotype came up a few times. This rearrangement joins TRBV29-1 to TRBJ2-4; D remains ambiguous. CDR1 is SQVTM and CDR2 is ANQGSEA in the germline V gene. The V and J ends lost 6 bases and 9 bases respectively, with 15 bases between them. The CDR3 loop spans 12 amino acids. The CDR3 bases are TGCAGCGTGATGGACGGGCAAGGCATTCAGTACTTC. It specifies CSVMDGQGIQYF.

The chain is built from TRBV9 and TRBJ2-7; 12 bases match TRBD2. The CDR3 extends over 16 amino acids. V dropped 2 bases and J dropped 4; count of bases not matched to a gene: 7. CDR1 is SGDLS, CDR2 YYNGEE, per germline. In DNA, the CDR3 is TGTGCCAGCAGCGTGTCTGGGACTAGCGGGTTTTACGAGCAGTACTTC. This encodes CASSVSGTSGFYEQYF. Full variable domain (missing parts from reference TRBV9 and TRBJ2-7): DSGVTQTPKHLITATGQRVTLRCSPRSGDLSVYWYQQSLDQGLQFLIQYYNGEERAKGNILERFSAQQFPDLHSELNLSSLELGDSALYFCASSVSGTSGFYEQYFGPGTRLTVT.

A note on this clonotype: No conserved phenylalanine or tryptophan ends this CDR3, so it is likely a read error. The chain employs TRBV6-1 and TRBJ2-5, with TRBD2 identical over 10 bases. V was pared by 6 bases and J by 4 bases, with 5 bases of the junction left unmatched. This CDR3 spans 14 amino acids. Germline CDR1 reads MNHNS; CDR2 reads SASEGT. The CDR3 region is CASSLVAGGETQYS. CDR3 bases: TGTGCCAGCAGCCTCGTAGCGGGGGGAGAGACCCAGTACTCC.

In this sample, this clonotype turned up a few times. V and J are TRBV4-1 and TRBJ2-5; 7 nucleotides agree with TRBD2. CDR1 MGHRA and CDR2 YSYEKL come from the germline V gene. This CDR3 has 14 amino acids. V lost 2 bases and J lost 5; bases outside the gene matches: 5. CDR3 residues: CASSQLAGGETQYF. In nucleotides, the CDR3 is TGCGCCAGCAGCCAACTCGCCGGGGGGGAGACCCAGTACTTC.

V and J are TRBV15 and TRBJ1-3, with TRBD1 as a possible D gene (6 bases). There are 15 residues in the CDR3. Trimming left V 1 base short and J 0 bases short, with 7 bases between. CDR1 LNHNV and CDR2 YYDKDF come from the germline V gene (reference sequence). As DNA, the CDR3 is TGTGCCACCAGCAGAGGGACAGACTCTGGAAACACCATATATTTT. Encoded protein: CATSRGTDSGNTIYF.

Concerning this clonotype itself: Relative to the germline gene, one junction end is altered; a read error may explain this. This CDR3 reads CASRPGPDTAAFF. Here the CDR3 DNA reads TGTGCCAGCAGGCCAGGGCCCGACACTGCAGCTTTCTTT. J is TRBJ1-1 and V is TRBV7-9; D is possibly TRBD1 (5 bases). The CDR3 runs 13 residues. From germline, CDR1 is SEHNR and CDR2 FQNEAQ (reference sequence).

This chain joins TRBV6-2 or TRBV6-3 and TRBJ2-7, with D tentatively TRBD1 or TRBD2 (5 bases each). The V gene lost 2 bases and the J gene lost 4 bases, with 12 bases spanning the gap. The CDR3 has 14 residues. Germline CDR1 MNHEY, CDR2 SVGEGT. The CDR3 sequence: CASSYGTLLYEQYF. In nucleotides, the CDR3 is TGTGCCAGCAGTTACGGGACCTTATTATACGAGCAGTACTTC.

As to this clonotype: This may arise from a read error, as a much more abundant clone is one base away. The chain links TRBV29-1 to TRBJ2-3; D may be TRBD2 (5 bases). CDR3 length: 16 amino acids. With 3 bases removed from V and 6 bases from J, the gap between germline ends came to 22 bases. Germline V lookup: CDR1 SQVTM, CDR2 ANQGSEA. CDR3: CSVDLLAWLMDDTQYF. Written as DNA, the CDR3 is TGCAGCGTTGACTTATTAGCGTGGCTGATGGATGATACGCAGTATTTT.

The V and J genes are TRBV11-3 and TRBJ2-7; D assignment may be TRBD1 or TRBD2 (5 bases each). The germline gives CDR1 SGHNT, CDR2 YENEEA. Trimming removed 3 bases from V and 2 bases from J, with 14 bases in between. The CDR3 consists of 15 residues. In DNA form, the CDR3 reads TGTGCCAGCAGCTTCGGGACCCAAGGTCCCTACGAGCAGTACTTC. It codes for CASSFGTQGPYEQYF.

This clonotype was detected many times. The chain links TRBV5-6 to TRBJ1-1; D is possibly TRBD1 (6 bases). Germline-derived CDR1 and CDR2 are SGHDT and YYEEEE. V lost 6 bases, J lost 3 bases, and 24 bases lay in between. The CDR3 length is 17 residues. CDR3 in DNA: TGTGCCAGCATCAAGTTGCAGGGGCCTCCTGTGGACACTGAAGCTTTCTTT. It translates to CASIKLQGPPVDTEAFF. The full variable domain, completed using reference TRBV5-6 and TRBJ1-1, is DAGVTQSPTHLIKTRGQQVTLRCSPKSGHDTVSWYQQALGQGPQFIFQYYEEEERQRGNFPDRFSGHQFPNYSSELNVNALLLGDSALYLCASIKLQGPPVDTEAFFGQGTRLTVV.

V is TRBV20-1 and J is TRBJ2-7; D ambiguous. Trimming removed 6 bases from V and 3 bases from J, with 3 bases in between. Germline values: CDR1 DFQATT, CDR2 SNEGSKA (reference sequence). The CDR3 runs 9 residues. The CDR3 DNA reads as TGCAGTGCAGTCTACGAGCAGTACTTC. Protein: CSAVYEQYF.

This sequence joins TRBV4-3 and TRBJ2-1, with D tentatively TRBD2 (6 bases). V was clipped by 0 bases and J by 6 bases, with 12 bases between them. Germline-derived CDR1 and CDR2 are LGHNA and YSLEER. The length of the CDR3 is 15 residues. CDR3 protein: CASSQDTGVGNEQFF. CDR3 DNA sequence: TGCGCCAGCAGCCAAGATACGGGAGTCGGCAATGAGCAGTTCTTC.

This clonotype has more than one count but fewer than ten. The chain employs TRBV7-9 and TRBJ2-7; 9 nucleotides agree with TRBD1. The CDR3 is 14 amino acids. Trimming took 7 bases from V and 2 from J; bases not matched to a gene: 6. Germline-derived CDR1 and CDR2 are SEHNR and FQNEAQ (reference sequence). CDR3 sequence reads: CASTLDRGPYEQYF. The DNA of the CDR3 is TGTGCCAGCACCTTGGACAGGGGACCCTACGAGCAGTACTTC.

Comment on this clonotype: At one of its ends the junction is not consistent with the germline gene, which may arise from a read error. The chain couples TRBV19 to TRBJ1-1; the D is unclear. Germline V gene sequence: CDR1 LNHDA, CDR2 SQIVND (reference sequence). The CDR3 sequence is 14 residues long. The CDR3 DNA reads as TGTGCCAGTAGTGTTGGACGTGGGAACGCTGAAGCTTTCTTT. Translation gives CASSVGRGNAEAFF. The full variable domain, with the rest looked up from reference TRBV19 and TRBJ1-1, is DGGITQSPKYLFRKEGQNVTLSCEQNLNHDAMYWYRQDPGQGLRLIYYSQIVNDFQKGDIAEGYSVSREKKESFPLTVTSAQKNPTAFYLCASSVGRGNAEAFFGQGTRLTVV.

There are many counts of this clonotype. The J gene is TRBJ1-1, the V gene TRBV5-4, with D perhaps matching TRBD1 (5 bases). Germline CDR1 reads SGHNT; CDR2 reads YYREEE (reference sequence). CDR3 size: 13 residues. Trimming took off 5 bases at V and 4 bases at J, with 12 bases between the two ends. CDR3 sequence: CASSPGAGTEAFF. CDR3 DNA sequence: TGTGCCAGCAGTCCCGGGGCGGGCACTGAAGCTTTCTTT.